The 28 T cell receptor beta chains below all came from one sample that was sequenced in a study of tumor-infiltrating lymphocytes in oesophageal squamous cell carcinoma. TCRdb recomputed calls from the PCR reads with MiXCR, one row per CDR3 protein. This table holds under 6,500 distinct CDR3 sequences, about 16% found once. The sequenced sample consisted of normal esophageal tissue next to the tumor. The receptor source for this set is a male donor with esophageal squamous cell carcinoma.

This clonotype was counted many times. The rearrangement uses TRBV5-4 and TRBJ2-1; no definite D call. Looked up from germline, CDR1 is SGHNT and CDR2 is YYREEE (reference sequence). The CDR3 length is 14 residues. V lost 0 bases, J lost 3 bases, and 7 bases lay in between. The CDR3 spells CASSLDLGYNEQFF. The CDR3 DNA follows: TGTGCCAGCAGCTTGGACCTTGGCTACAATGAGCAGTTCTTC.

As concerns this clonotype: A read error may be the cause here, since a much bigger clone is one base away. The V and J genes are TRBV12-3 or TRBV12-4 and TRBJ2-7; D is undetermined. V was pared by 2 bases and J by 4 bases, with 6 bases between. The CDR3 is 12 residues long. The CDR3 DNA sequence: TGTGCCAGCAGTTTATATGGGTACGAGCAGTACTTC. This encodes CASSLYGYEQYF.

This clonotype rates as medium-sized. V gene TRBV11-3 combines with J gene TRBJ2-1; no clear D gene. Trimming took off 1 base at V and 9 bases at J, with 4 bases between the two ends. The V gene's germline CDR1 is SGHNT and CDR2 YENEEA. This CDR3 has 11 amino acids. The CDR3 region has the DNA TGTGCCAGCAGCTTAGCTAGTGAGCAGTTCTTC. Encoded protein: CASSLASEQFF.

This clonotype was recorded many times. The CDR3 is CASSWGAHSSPLHF. In DNA form, the CDR3 reads TGTGCCAGCAGTTGGGGAGCTCATAGTTCACCCCTCCACTTT. The rearrangement links TRBV6-1 to TRBJ1-6; no clear D gene. This CDR3 has 14 residues. Germline V CDR1 and CDR2: MNHNS, SASEGT. Trimming took 5 bases from V and 9 from J, leaving 14 bases between them.

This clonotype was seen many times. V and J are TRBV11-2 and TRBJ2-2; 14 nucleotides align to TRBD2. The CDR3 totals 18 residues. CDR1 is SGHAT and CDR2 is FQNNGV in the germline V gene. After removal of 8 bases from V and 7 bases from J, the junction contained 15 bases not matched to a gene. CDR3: CASRLYRTSGGMGGELFF. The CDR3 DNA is TGTGCCAGCCGTCTTTACCGGACTAGCGGGGGGATGGGCGGGGAGCTGTTTTTT.

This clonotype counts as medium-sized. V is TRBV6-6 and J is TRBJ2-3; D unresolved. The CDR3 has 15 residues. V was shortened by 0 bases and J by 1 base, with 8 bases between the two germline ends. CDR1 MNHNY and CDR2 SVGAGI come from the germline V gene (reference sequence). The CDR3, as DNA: TGTGCCAGCAGTTACTCGACGTGGGGCACAGATACGCAGTATTTT. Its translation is CASSYSTWGTDTQYF.

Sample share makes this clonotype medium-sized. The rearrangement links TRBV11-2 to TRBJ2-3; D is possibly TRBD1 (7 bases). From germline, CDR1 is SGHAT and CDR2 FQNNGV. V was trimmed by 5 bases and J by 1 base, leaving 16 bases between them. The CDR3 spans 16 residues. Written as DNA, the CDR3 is TGTGCCAGCAGCCTCCTGGAGGGGGCCCGCACAGATACGCAGTATTTT. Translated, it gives CASSLLEGARTDTQYF.

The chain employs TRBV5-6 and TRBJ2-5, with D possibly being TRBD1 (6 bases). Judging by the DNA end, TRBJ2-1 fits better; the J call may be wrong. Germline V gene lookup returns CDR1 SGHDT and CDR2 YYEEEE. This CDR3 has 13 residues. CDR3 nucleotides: TGTGCCAGCAGCCTGGACAGCTCCTACGAGCAGTTCTTC. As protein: CASSLDSSYEQFF.

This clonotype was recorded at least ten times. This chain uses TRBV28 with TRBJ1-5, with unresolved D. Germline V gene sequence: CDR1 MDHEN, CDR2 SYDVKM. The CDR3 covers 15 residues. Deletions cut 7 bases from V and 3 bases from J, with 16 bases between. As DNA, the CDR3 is TGTGCCAGCACCTTACAAGAGATCCCCAATCAGCCCCAGCATTTT. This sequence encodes CASTLQEIPNQPQHF.

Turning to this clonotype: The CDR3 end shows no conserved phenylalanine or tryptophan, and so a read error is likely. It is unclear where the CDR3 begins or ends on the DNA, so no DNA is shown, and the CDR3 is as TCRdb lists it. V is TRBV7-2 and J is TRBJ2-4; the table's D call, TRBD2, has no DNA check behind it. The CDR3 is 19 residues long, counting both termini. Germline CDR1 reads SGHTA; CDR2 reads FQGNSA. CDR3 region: CASSLDGTSGGNNEQFFGA.

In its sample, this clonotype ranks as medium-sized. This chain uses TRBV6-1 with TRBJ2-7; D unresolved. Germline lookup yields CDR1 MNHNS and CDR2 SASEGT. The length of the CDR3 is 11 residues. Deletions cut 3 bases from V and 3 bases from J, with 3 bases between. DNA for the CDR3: TGTGCCAGCAGTGATCACTACGAGCAGTACTTC. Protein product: CASSDHYEQYF.

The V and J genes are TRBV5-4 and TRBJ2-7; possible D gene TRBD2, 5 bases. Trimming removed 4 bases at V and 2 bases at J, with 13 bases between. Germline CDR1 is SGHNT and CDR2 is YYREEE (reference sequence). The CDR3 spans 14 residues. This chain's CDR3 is CASSPSGMAYEQYF. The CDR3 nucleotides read TGTGCCAGCAGCCCCTCCGGGATGGCCTACGAGCAGTACTTC.

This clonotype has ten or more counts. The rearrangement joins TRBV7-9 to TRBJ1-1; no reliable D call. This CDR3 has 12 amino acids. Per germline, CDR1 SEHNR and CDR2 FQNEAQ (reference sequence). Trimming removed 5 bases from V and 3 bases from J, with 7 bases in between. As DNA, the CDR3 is TGTGCCAGCAGCGAATGGGACACTGAAGCTTTCTTT. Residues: CASSEWDTEAFF.

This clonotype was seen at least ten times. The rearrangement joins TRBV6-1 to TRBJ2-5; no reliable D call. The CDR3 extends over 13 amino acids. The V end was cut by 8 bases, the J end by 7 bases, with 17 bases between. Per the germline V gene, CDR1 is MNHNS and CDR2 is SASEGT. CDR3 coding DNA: TGTGCCAGCCCATCCTCCGTGGGCGGGACCCAGTACTTC. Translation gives CASPSSVGGTQYF.

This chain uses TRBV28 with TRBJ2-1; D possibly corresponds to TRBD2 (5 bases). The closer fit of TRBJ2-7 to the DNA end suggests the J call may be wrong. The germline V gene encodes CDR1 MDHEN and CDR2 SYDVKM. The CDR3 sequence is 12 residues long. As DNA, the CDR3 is TGTGCCAGCAGCATAGCGTGGTACGAGCAGTACTTC. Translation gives CASSIAWYEQYF.

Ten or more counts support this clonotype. DNA for the CDR3: TGTGCCAGCAGCTTAGAATCAGGGGTTAACTATGGCTACACCTTC. Translating gives CASSLESGVNYGYTF. The chain is built from TRBV11-2 and TRBJ1-2, with a possible D match to TRBD1 (6 bases). V was pared by 0 bases and J by 1 base, with 9 bases between. The CDR3 has 15 amino acids. In germline, CDR1 is SGHAT, CDR2 FQNNGV.

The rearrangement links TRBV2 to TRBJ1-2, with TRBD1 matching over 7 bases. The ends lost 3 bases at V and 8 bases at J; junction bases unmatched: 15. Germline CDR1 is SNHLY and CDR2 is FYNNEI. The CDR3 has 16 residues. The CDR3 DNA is TGTGCCAGCAGTGACCTACGCCTACAGGGGAAGGACGGCTACACCTTC. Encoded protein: CASSDLRLQGKDGYTF. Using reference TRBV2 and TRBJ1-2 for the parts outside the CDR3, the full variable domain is EPEVTQTPSHQVTQMGQEVILRCVPISNHLYFYWYRQILGQKVEFLVSFYNNEISEKSEIFDDQFSVERPDGSNFTLKIRSTKLEDSAMYFCASSDLRLQGKDGYTFGSGTRLTVV.

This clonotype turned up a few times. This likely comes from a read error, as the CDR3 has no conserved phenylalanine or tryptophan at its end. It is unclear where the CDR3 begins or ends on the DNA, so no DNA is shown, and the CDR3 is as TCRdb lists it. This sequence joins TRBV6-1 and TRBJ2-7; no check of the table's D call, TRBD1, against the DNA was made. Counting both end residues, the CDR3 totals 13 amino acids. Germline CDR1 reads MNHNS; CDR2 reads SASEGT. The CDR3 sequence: CATSGNYGYTFGS.

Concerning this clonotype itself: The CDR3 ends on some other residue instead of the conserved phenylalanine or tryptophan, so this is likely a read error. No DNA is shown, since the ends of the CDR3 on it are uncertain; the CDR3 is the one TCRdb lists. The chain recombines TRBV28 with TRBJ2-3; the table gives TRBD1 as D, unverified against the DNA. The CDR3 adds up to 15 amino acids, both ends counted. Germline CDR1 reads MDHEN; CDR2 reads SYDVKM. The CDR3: CASSGADQETQYFGP.

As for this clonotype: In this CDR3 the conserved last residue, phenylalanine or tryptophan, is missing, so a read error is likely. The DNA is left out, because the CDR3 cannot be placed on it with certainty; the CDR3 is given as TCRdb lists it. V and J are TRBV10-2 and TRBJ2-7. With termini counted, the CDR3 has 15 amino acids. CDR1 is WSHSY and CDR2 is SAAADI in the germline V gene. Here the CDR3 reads CASSELEYNEQFFGS.

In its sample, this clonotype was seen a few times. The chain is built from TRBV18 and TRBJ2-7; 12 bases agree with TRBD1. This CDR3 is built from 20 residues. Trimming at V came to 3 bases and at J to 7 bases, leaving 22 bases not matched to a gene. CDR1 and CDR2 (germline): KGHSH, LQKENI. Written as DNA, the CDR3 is TGTGCCAGCTCACCTAAGGGACAGGGGGCGAGAATGGTGGCCAACAATGAGCAGTACTTC. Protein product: CASSPKGQGARMVANNEQYF.

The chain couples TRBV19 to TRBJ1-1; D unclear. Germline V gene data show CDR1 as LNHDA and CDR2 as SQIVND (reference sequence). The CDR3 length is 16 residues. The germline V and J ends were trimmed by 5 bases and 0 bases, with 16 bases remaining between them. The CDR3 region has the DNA TGTGCCAGTAGTTCAGTCATAGGCAGCTTGAACACTGAAGCTTTCTTT. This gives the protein CASSSVIGSLNTEAFF.

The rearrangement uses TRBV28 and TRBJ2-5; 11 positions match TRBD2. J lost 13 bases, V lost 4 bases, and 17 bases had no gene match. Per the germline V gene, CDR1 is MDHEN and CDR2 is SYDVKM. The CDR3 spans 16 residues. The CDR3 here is CASSYPSGGNTGELYF. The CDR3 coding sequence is TGTGCCAGCAGTTACCCTAGCGGGGGGAACACCGGGGAGCTGTACTTC.

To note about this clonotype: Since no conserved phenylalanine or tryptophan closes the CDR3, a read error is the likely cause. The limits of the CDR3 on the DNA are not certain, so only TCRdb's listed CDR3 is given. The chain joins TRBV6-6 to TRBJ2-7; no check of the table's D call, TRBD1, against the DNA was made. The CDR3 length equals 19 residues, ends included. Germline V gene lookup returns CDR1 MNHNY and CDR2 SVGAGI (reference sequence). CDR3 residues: CASSYVDTRNYANEQYFGS.

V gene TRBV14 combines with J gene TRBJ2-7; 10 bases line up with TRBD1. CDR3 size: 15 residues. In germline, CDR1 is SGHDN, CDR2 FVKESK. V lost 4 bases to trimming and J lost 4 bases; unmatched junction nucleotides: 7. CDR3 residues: CASSPIDRGRYEQYF. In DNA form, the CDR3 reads TGTGCCAGCAGCCCCATCGACAGGGGGCGATACGAGCAGTACTTC.

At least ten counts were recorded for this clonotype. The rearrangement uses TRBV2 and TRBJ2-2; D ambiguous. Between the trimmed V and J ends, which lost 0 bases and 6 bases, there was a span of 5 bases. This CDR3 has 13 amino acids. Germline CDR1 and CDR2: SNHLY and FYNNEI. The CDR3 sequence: CASSEARAGELFF. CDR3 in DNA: TGTGCCAGCAGTGAAGCACGGGCCGGGGAGCTGTTTTTT.

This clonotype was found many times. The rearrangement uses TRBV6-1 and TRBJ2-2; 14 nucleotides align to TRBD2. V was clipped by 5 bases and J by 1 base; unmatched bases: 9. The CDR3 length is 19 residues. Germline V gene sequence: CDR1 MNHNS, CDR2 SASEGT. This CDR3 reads CASSLPGTSGGRNTGELFF. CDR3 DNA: TGTGCCAGCAGTCTCCCCGGGACTAGCGGGGGCCGGAACACCGGGGAGCTGTTTTTT.

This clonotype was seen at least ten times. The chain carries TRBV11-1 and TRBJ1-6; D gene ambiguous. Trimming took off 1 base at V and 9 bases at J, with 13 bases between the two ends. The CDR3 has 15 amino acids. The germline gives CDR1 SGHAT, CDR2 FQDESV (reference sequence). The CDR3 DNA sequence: TGTGCCAGCAGCTTAGGAGACATCTACCTTTCACCCCTCCACTTT. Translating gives CASSLGDIYLSPLHF.